The 10 T cell receptor beta chains below were found in one sample sequenced in a study of blood T cell repertoires in COVID-19. Sequenced by immunoSEQ multiplex PCR; TCRdb stores in-frame clones only, minus some. The table has 200,000 to 300,000 clones, approximately 89% seen once. The sample taken for sequencing was PBMCs or T cells enriched from blood (not recorded which). These receptors were collected from a woman in her 40s who had been exposed to COVID-19.

The V gene is TRBV6-5, the J gene TRBJ2-7, with a tentative D call TRBD1 (6 bases). Between the trimmed V and J ends, which lost 10 bases and 2 bases, there was a span of 18 bases. The V gene's germline CDR1 is MNHEY and CDR2 SVGAGI. The CDR3 consists of 14 residues. CDR3 residues: CATSWGPPPYEQYF. CDR3 bases: TGTGCCACCTCATGGGGGCCCCCCCCCTACGAGCAGTACTTC.

This clone was seen a single time. V is TRBV2 and J is TRBJ2-1; 9 bases match TRBD2. Unmatched junction bases numbered 12, after V lost 4 bases and J lost 8 bases. The V gene's germline CDR1 is SNHLY and CDR2 FYNNEI. There are 16 residues in the CDR3. CDR3 bases: TGTGCCAGCAGTGCCCACCGTAGCGGGAGAGGCGATGAGCAGTTCTTC. Its translation: CASSAHRSGRGDEQFF.

The rearrangement links TRBV5-1 to TRBJ2-1; the match to TRBD2 covers 9 bases. The CDR3 is 13 residues long. The germline V gene has CDR1 SGHRS and CDR2 YFSETQ. Losses at the gene ends were 5 bases for V and 10 bases for J; bases not matched to a gene: 7. The CDR3 sequence: CASSLAGTTEQFF. The CDR3 DNA reads as TGCGCCAGCAGTCTAGCGGGGACCACAGAGCAGTTCTTC.

This chain connects TRBV28 to TRBJ2-1; D might be TRBD1 (6 bases). CDR3 length: 15 amino acids. Deletions cut 4 bases from V and 8 bases from J, with 18 bases between. Germline lookup yields CDR1 MDHEN and CDR2 SYDVKM. The CDR3 loop reads CASSSTTGYRDEQFF. The CDR3 bases are TGTGCCAGCAGTTCGACCACAGGCTACAGGGATGAGCAGTTCTTC.

The chain employs TRBV30 and TRBJ1-3; no clear D. Germline-derived CDR1 and CDR2 are GTSNPN and SVGIG (reference sequence). Trimming stripped 7 bases from V and 8 bases from J, with 18 bases between. CDR3 length: 13 residues. DNA for the CDR3: TGTGCCTTCGGGGTCCACTACGGGGACACCATATATTTT. This encodes CAFGVHYGDTIYF.

The chain uses TRBV7-8 and TRBJ1-1; tentative D call: TRBD1 (6 bases). This CDR3 is built from 16 residues. Looked up from germline, CDR1 is SGHVS and CDR2 is FQNEAQ. Deletions cut 5 bases from V and 4 bases from J, with 20 bases between. This chain's CDR3 is CASSPTRGGAPTEAFF. The DNA for the CDR3 is TGTGCCAGCAGCCCAACGCGAGGGGGGGCGCCCACTGAAGCTTTCTTT.

This clone appeared a single time. The chain has TRBV10-3 and TRBJ2-7; 9 bases match TRBD1. J gave up 5 bases and V 6 bases, and 2 bases lay outside the gene matches. The CDR3 extends over 12 amino acids. CDR1 is ENHRY and CDR2 is SYGVKD in the germline V gene. CDR3 in amino acids: CAIRGTGNEQYF. CDR3 DNA: TGTGCCATCAGGGGGACAGGGAACGAGCAGTACTTC.

This clone appeared a single time. V and J are TRBV6-2 or TRBV6-3 and TRBJ2-7, with D maybe TRBD2 (5 bases). The CDR3 extends over 13 amino acids. V dropped 5 bases and J dropped 1 base, with 9 bases sitting between them. Looked up from germline, CDR1 is MNHEY and CDR2 is SVGEGT. The CDR3 loop reads CASSRAESYEQYV. CDR3 nucleotides: TGTGCCAGCAGTAGAGCGGAATCCTACGAGCAGTACGTC.

The chain links TRBV11-1 to TRBJ1-2; 7 bases align to TRBD1. Germline CDR1 and CDR2: SGHAT and FQDESV (reference sequence). This CDR3 is built from 13 residues. J gave up 6 bases and V 5 bases, and 6 bases lay outside the gene matches. The CDR3 protein is CASSLQGGDGYTF. CDR3 nucleotide sequence: TGTGCCAGCAGCCTCCAAGGGGGCGATGGCTACACCTTC.

This sequence joins TRBV11-2 and TRBJ1-6, with unresolved D. Germline V lookup: CDR1 SGHAT, CDR2 FQNNGV. The CDR3 has 15 amino acids. Trimming cost V 4 bases and J 7 bases, with 14 bases left between them. The CDR3 loop is CASSSPVGGNSPLHF. The DNA for the CDR3 is TGTGCCAGCAGCTCCCCCGTGGGAGGAAATTCACCCCTCCACTTT.